Below, 7 T cell receptor beta chains from the same sample are listed, as sequenced in a study of blood T cells in healthy people across ages. Alongside a J-beta primer mix, a sample-barcoded 5' primer served in a second PCR lasting about 7 to 12 cycles. MiXCR, applied by TCRdb to the 5' RACE reads, yields one record per CDR3 protein. The data show about 800,000 distinct CDR3 sequences, 46% seen once. Sequences were obtained from blood. The receptors originated from an elderly man in good health.

The chain links TRBV18 to TRBJ2-1; 8 bases fit TRBD1. The ends lost 0 bases at V and 1 base at J; junction bases unmatched: 11. CDR1 is KGHSH, CDR2 LQKENI, per germline. The CDR3 totals 19 residues. The CDR3 loop is CASSPPESYGTGSYNEQFF. For the CDR3, the DNA is TGTGCCAGCTCACCACCCGAAAGTTACGGGACAGGTTCCTACAATGAGCAGTTCTTC.

The chain combines TRBV25-1 with TRBJ2-3, with a possible D match to TRBD1 (6 bases). Trimming took off 4 bases at V and 6 bases at J, with 20 bases between the two ends. The germline V gene encodes CDR1 MGHDK and CDR2 SYGVNS. This CDR3 is built from 16 residues. CDR3 amino acids: CASSVLPTGRGDTQYF. CDR3 nucleotides: TGTGCCAGCAGTGTCTTACCCACAGGGAGAGGCGATACGCAGTATTTT.

The chain couples TRBV5-1 to TRBJ2-7; 11 positions agree with TRBD1. The J segment lost 3 bases and the V segment lost 0 bases, leaving 2 bases of the junction unmatched. The germline CDR1 and CDR2 sequences are SGHRS and YFSETQ. The CDR3 length is 15 residues. The CDR3 nucleotides read TGCGCCAGCAGCTTGGTGGACAGGGGGCTCTACGAGCAGTACTTC. It is translated as CASSLVDRGLYEQYF.

Ten or more counts support this clonotype. V usage is TRBV20-1 and J usage is TRBJ2-1; 8 nucleotides line up with TRBD1. Trimming at V came to 5 bases and at J to 7 bases, leaving 7 bases not matched to a gene. The CDR3 consists of 13 residues. Germline V gene lookup returns CDR1 DFQATT and CDR2 SNEGSKA (reference sequence). This CDR3 reads CSAPETGANEQFF. The CDR3 DNA is TGCAGTGCTCCCGAGACAGGGGCGAATGAGCAGTTCTTC.

This chain links TRBV10-3 with TRBJ2-2; D unresolved. The V gene's germline CDR1 is ENHRY and CDR2 SYGVKD. The CDR3 is 13 amino acids. The V and J ends lost 5 bases and 1 base respectively, with 5 bases between them. The CDR3 region is CAISSRNTGELFF. The CDR3 bases are TGTGCCATCAGTTCCAGGAACACCGGGGAGCTGTTTTTT.

The chain combines TRBV5-1 with TRBJ1-2, with 9 bases lining up with TRBD1. The CDR3 spans 15 residues. Looked up from germline, CDR1 is SGHRS and CDR2 is YFSETQ. V lost 5 bases, J lost 4 bases, and 9 bases stayed unmatched. The CDR3 coding sequence is TGCGCCAGCAGACCAGGGACAGGGCTTTTCTATGGCTACACCTTC. Amino acid sequence: CASRPGTGLFYGYTF.

V gene TRBV4-2 combines with J gene TRBJ2-1, with TRBD2 identical over 8 bases. The CDR3 loop spans 16 amino acids. Germline V gene data show CDR1 as LGHNA and CDR2 as YNFKEQ. Unmatched junction bases numbered 10, after V lost 2 bases and J lost 7 bases. Written as DNA, the CDR3 is TGTGCCAGCAGCCAAAAACGGGGGGGGGTTATAAATGAGCAGTTCTTC. Residues: CASSQKRGGVINEQFF.